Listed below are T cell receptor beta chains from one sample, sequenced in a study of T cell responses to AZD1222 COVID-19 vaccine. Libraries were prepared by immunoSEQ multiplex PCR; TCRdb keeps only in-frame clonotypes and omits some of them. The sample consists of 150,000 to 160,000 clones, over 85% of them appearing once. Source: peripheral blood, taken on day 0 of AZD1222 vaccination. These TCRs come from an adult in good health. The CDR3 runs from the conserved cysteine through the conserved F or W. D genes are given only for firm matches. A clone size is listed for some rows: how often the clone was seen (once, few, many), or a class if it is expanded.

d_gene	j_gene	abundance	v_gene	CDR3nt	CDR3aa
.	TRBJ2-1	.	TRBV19	TGTGCCAGTAGTTTTCGAGGACTTGCAAACAATGAGCAGTTCTTC	CASSFRGLANNEQFF
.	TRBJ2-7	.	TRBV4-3	TGCGCCAGCAGCCAAGGTGCCCGCTCCTACGAGCAGTACTTC	CASSQGARSYEQYF
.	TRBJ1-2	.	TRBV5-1	TGCGCCAGCAGCTTGGGGGCCCAGGGCTCCGGCTACACCTTC	CASSLGAQGSGYTF
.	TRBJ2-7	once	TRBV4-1	TGCGCCAGCAGCCAGCTGGGACCGGCCTACGAGCAGTACTTC	CASSQLGPAYEQYF
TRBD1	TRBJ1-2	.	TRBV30	TGTGCCTGGAGTCGGGACAGGGGGAGAGGCTACACCTTC	CAWSRDRGRGYTF
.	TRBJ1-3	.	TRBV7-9	TGTGCCAGCAGCCCAGACCGAACCTCTGGAAACACCATATATTTT	CASSPDRTSGNTIYF
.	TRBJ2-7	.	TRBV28	TGTGCCAGCAGTTTTTTTGCAGGGAACGAGCAGTACTTC	CASSFFAGNEQYF
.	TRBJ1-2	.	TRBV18	TGTGCCAGCTCACCTATCTCAGGTTCGGAAGGCTACACCTTC	CASSPISGSEGYTF
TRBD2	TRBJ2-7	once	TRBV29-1	TGCAGCGCTCTACTAGCGTCTAGCTCCTACGAGCAGTACTTC	CSALLASSSYEQYF
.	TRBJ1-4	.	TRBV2	TGTGCCAGCGGTTGGGAGGGGCGCGTAAATGAAAAACTGTTTTTT	CASGWEGRVNEKLFF
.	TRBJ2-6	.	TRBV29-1	TGCAGCGTTGATGCAGGGGCTGGGGCCAACGTCCTGACTTTC	CSVDAGAGANVLTF
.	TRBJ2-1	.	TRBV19	TGTGCCAGTAGTTCTTGGCGGTCGAATGAGCAGTTCTTC	CASSSWRSNEQFF
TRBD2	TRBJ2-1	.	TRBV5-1	TGCGCCAGCAGCTCTAGCGGTAGGTACAATGAGCAGTTCTTC	CASSSSGRYNEQFF
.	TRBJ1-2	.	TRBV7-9	TGTGCCAGCAGCTTAGTCGGGACAAGGGTTGGCTACACCTTC	CASSLVGTRVGYTF
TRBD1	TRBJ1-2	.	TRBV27	TGTGCCAGCAGTTTATTCTCCCGACAGGGAGCTAACTATGGCTACACCTTC	CASSLFSRQGANYGYTF
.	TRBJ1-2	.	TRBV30	TGTGCCTGGAGTGAGACAAGGGGCAAAAATAGCTACACCTTC	CAWSETRGKNSYTF
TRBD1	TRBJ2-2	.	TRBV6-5	TGTGCCAGCAGTACAGACAGGGTGGACACCGGGGAGCTGTTTTTT	CASSTDRVDTGELFF
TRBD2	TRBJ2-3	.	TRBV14	TGTGCCAGCAGCCCCCGGGGGGTAATAGCAGATACGCAGTATTTT	CASSPRGVIADTQYF
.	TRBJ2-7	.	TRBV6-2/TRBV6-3	TGTGCCAGCAGCCCCTCCTACGAGCAGTACTTC	CASSPSYEQYF
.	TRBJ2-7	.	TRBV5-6	TGTGCCAGTGGGCCAGGGCTCTCCTACGAGCAGTACTTC	CASGPGLSYEQYF
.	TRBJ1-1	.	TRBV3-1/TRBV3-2	TGTGCCAGCAGCCAAGGAGGAGGGCAAGCTTTCTTT	CASSQGGGQAFF
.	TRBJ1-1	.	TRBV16	TGTGCCAGTTCCCGGGGGGTAAACACTGAAGCTTTCTTT	CASSRGVNTEAFF
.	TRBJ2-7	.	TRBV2	TGTGCCAGCAGTGAGGGCTACGAGCAGTACTTC	CASSEGYEQYF
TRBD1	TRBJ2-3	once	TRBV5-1	TGCGCCAGCAGCTTGGCCGGGACAGGGGGGGATACGCAGTATTTT	CASSLAGTGGDTQYF
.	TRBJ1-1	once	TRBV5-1	TGCGCCAGCAGGGGTGGGGACTTTAACACTGAAGCTTTCTTT	CASRGGDFNTEAFF
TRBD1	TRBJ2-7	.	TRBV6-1	TGTGCCAGCAGTGGGGGGTCGGACAGGAGCTCCTACGAGCAGTACTTC	CASSGGSDRSSYEQYF
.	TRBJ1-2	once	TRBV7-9	TGTGCCGGGGCGACTGTAGCTAACTATGGCTACACCTTC	CAGATVANYGYTF